These 24 T cell receptor beta chains came from one sample sequenced in a study of blood T cell repertoires in COVID-19. TCRdb's copy holds only in-frame clones and misses some; the assay was immunoSEQ multiplex PCR. Of roughly 120,000 clones listed, 85% to 90% are singletons. Sequencing was performed on peripheral blood. Source of these receptors: an older woman with COVID-19, enrolled during active disease.

The rearrangement joins TRBV11-2 to TRBJ1-5; D possibly corresponds to TRBD1 (6 bases). The V end lost 3 bases, the J end lost 5 bases, and 14 bases lay between the germline ends. Germline V gives CDR1 SGHAT, CDR2 FQNNGV. CDR3 size: 15 residues. CDR3 amino acids: CASSLGHSGHQPQHF. The CDR3 DNA reads as TGTGCCAGCAGCTTGGGACACTCTGGCCATCAGCCCCAGCATTTT.

CDR3 in amino acids: CASSLDPGNNEQYF. The CDR3 DNA is TGTGCCAGCAGCTTAGATCCAGGGAATAACGAGCAGTACTTC. The V call is TRBV7-2, the J call TRBJ2-7; possible D gene TRBD1, 5 bases. Germline assignment: CDR1 SGHTA and CDR2 FQGNSA. The CDR3 has 14 amino acids. Trimming removed 1 base at V and 5 bases at J, with 12 bases between. The complete variable domain, with remaining parts taken from reference TRBV7-2 and TRBJ2-7, reads GAGVSQSPSNKVTEKGKDVELRCDPISGHTALYWYRQSLGQGLEFLIYFQGNSAPDKSGLPSDRFSAERTGGSVSTLTIQRTQQEDSAVYLCASSLDPGNNEQYFGPGTRLTVT.

Only one count was recorded for this clone. The chain combines TRBV30 with TRBJ1-2; a possible D gene is TRBD1 (5 bases). The CDR3 spans 12 residues. Deletions cut 2 bases from V and 4 bases from J, with 8 bases between. Germline V gives CDR1 GTSNPN, CDR2 SVGIG (reference sequence). CDR3 region: CAWSSRAYGYTF. CDR3 sequence (DNA): TGTGCCTGGAGTAGCAGGGCCTATGGCTACACCTTC.

This chain uses TRBV6-5 with TRBJ1-2; the D is unclear. The CDR3 is 14 amino acids. Germline loops: CDR1 MNHEY, CDR2 SVGAGI. Trimming took 10 bases from V and 0 from J, leaving 15 bases between them. Here the CDR3 DNA reads TGTGCCACCAGACCATCCGGAGCTAACTATGGCTACACCTTC. Translating gives CATRPSGANYGYTF.

CDR3 DNA sequence: TGTGCCAGCAGCCAACCACAAACTAGCGGGGCCCCCCCTACGCAGTATTTT. Its protein is CASSQPQTSGAPPTQYF. The rearrangement joins TRBV4-2 to TRBJ2-3; TRBD2 aligns across 10 bases. The CDR3 is 17 amino acids. Germline V CDR1 and CDR2: LGHNA, YNFKEQ. Germline trimming cut 2 bases from V and 8 bases from J; bases unmatched to any gene: 13.

The rearrangement joins TRBV5-4 to TRBJ2-1; TRBD2 agrees at 13 bases. The CDR3 has 16 residues. V lost 4 bases and J lost 8; bases outside the gene matches: 9. The germline gives CDR1 SGHNT, CDR2 YYREEE (reference sequence). The CDR3 loop is CASSPLLAGGLDEQFF. The CDR3 DNA is TGTGCCAGCAGCCCGCTACTAGCGGGAGGGCTCGATGAGCAGTTCTTC.

The V and J genes are TRBV6-6 and TRBJ1-5; perhaps TRBD1 as D (5 bases). The germline V gene encodes CDR1 MNHNY and CDR2 SVGAGI (reference sequence). The CDR3 sequence is 11 residues long. DNA of the CDR3: TGTGAATTCGGAGGGGATCAGCCCCAGCATTTT. Protein sequence: CEFGGDQPQHF.

J is TRBJ2-7 and V is TRBV4-1; D not certain. This CDR3 spans 13 amino acids. The germline V gene has CDR1 MGHRA and CDR2 YSYEKL. Between the trimmed V and J ends, which lost 4 bases and 0 bases, there was a span of 7 bases. The CDR3 loop reads CASSLSGSYEQYF. CDR3 DNA sequence: TGCGCCAGCAGCCTCTCGGGCTCCTACGAGCAGTACTTC.

CDR3 nucleotides: TGTGCCAGCAGCCACCGGGAATACAATGAGCAGTTCTTC. This sequence encodes CASSHREYNEQFF. The V gene is TRBV7-9, the J gene TRBJ2-1; TRBD2 is a possible D gene (5 bases). Germline lookup yields CDR1 SEHNR and CDR2 FQNEAQ (reference sequence). CDR3 length: 13 residues. V was cut by 5 bases and J by 4 bases, with 9 bases left in between.

This chain links TRBV4-2 with TRBJ2-7, with 9 bases that match TRBD1. The germline V gene has CDR1 LGHNA and CDR2 YNFKEQ. The ends lost 2 bases at V and 1 base at J; junction bases unmatched: 12. CDR3 length equals 18 residues. The CDR3 nucleotides are TGTGCCAGCAGCCAACAGTTTACCCCGGGACAGGGTTCCTACGAGCAGTACTTC. Its translation is CASSQQFTPGQGSYEQYF.

This sequence joins TRBV6-5 and TRBJ1-2, with 7 bases identical to TRBD1. CDR1 and CDR2 (germline): MNHEY, SVGAGI. The CDR3 has 14 amino acids. V trimming: 4 bases; J trimming: 5 bases; junction bases outside the gene matches: 7. CDR3 sequence: CASSLRGRWYGYTF. Written as DNA, the CDR3 is TGTGCCAGCAGTTTGAGGGGGCGCTGGTATGGCTACACCTTC.

V usage is TRBV9 and J usage is TRBJ2-2, with 11 bases lining up with TRBD2. The germline V gene has CDR1 SGDLS and CDR2 YYNGEE. This CDR3 region has 16 residues. The ends lost 2 bases at V and 2 bases at J; junction bases unmatched: 2. CDR3 nucleotides: TGTGCCAGCAGCGTTACTAGCGGGGGAAACACCGGGGAGCTGTTTTTT. Translation: CASSVTSGGNTGELFF.

This clone came up once. The J gene is TRBJ1-4, the V gene TRBV7-9, with D unresolved. Germline lookup yields CDR1 SEHNR and CDR2 FQNEAQ (reference sequence). Trimming pared 6 bases from V and 1 base from J, leaving 6 bases between. The CDR3 runs to 13 residues. CDR3 sequence reads: CASSLLTNEKLFF. CDR3 sequence (DNA): TGTGCCAGCAGTCTACTAACTAATGAAAAACTGTTTTTT.

The chain couples TRBV7-2 to TRBJ2-1, with 7 bases lining up with TRBD2. CDR3 length equals 15 residues. Trimming took 5 bases from V and 4 from J; bases not matched to a gene: 8. Germline V gives CDR1 SGHTA, CDR2 FQGNSA. DNA of the CDR3: TGTGCCAGCAGCCAAGCGGGGCCTCAATACAATGAGCAGTTCTTC. Translated, it gives CASSQAGPQYNEQFF.

The CDR3 sequence is CASRQRSSEEDTIYF. The CDR3 DNA sequence: TGCGCCAGCAGACAACGTAGCTCCGAGGAAGACACCATATATTTT. V and J are TRBV5-1 and TRBJ1-3; D remains unclear. This CDR3 has 15 amino acids. Germline CDR1 reads SGHRS; CDR2 reads YFSETQ. Trimming stripped 5 bases from V and 8 bases from J, with 20 bases between.

The chain has TRBV7-9 and TRBJ1-6, with 8 nucleotides matching TRBD1. Germline CDR1 reads SEHNR; CDR2 reads FQNEAQ (reference sequence). Germline trimming cut 5 bases from V and 0 bases from J; bases unmatched to any gene: 9. This CDR3 is 18 amino acids long. The CDR3 region is CASSVGQGESSYNSPLHF. CDR3 nucleotide sequence: TGTGCCAGCAGCGTCGGACAGGGAGAGAGCTCCTATAATTCACCCCTCCACTTT.

V usage is TRBV6-2 or TRBV6-3 and J usage is TRBJ2-2; 8 bases fit TRBD1. The V gene end was trimmed by 2 bases and the J gene end by 6 bases; junction bases not matched to a gene: 8. Germline V gene data show CDR1 as MNHEY and CDR2 as SVGEGT. The CDR3 has 16 residues. CDR3 coding DNA: TGTGCCAGCAGTTACCCGGACAGGGCAGGTCCCGGGGAGCTGTTTTTT. Its protein is CASSYPDRAGPGELFF.

This rearrangement joins TRBV5-1 to TRBJ1-6; D is uncertain. V was pared by 0 bases and J by 5 bases, with 15 bases between. This CDR3 has 17 amino acids. The germline gives CDR1 SGHRS, CDR2 YFSETQ. CDR3 sequence reads: CASSLVLIGQDNSPLHF. CDR3 bases: TGCGCCAGCAGCTTGGTTTTAATTGGGCAGGATAATTCACCCCTCCACTTT.

The CDR3 DNA reads as TGTGCCAGCAACCCGGGACAGGGGTTATATGGCTACACCTTC. Its translation is CASNPGQGLYGYTF. The J gene is TRBJ1-2, the V gene TRBV2; 10 bases agree with TRBD1. This CDR3 has 14 amino acids. After removal of 7 bases from V and 5 bases from J, the junction contained 7 bases not matched to a gene. Germline lookup yields CDR1 SNHLY and CDR2 FYNNEI.

The CDR3 is CASSVPTLAGGREQYF. CDR3 coding DNA: TGTGCCAGCAGCGTACCCACCCTAGCGGGGGGGCGCGAGCAGTACTTC. The rearrangement joins TRBV9 to TRBJ2-7, with 12 bases fitting TRBD2. This CDR3 contains 16 residues. The germline gives CDR1 SGDLS, CDR2 YYNGEE. The ends lost 1 base at V and 6 bases at J; junction bases unmatched: 8.

The rearrangement uses TRBV10-3 and TRBJ2-2, with 11 bases identical to TRBD2. Germline V CDR1 and CDR2: ENHRY, SYGVKD. With 6 bases clipped from V and 8 bases from J, the junction kept 11 bases outside the gene matches. This CDR3 has 16 amino acids. DNA of the CDR3: TGTGCCATCAGCGGAGACCTCCTAGCGGGGGGTGGGGAGCTGTTTTTT. Translating it yields CAISGDLLAGGGELFF.

The V and J genes are TRBV11-2 and TRBJ1-6; TRBD1 matches 9 bases. CDR1 SGHAT and CDR2 FQNNGV come from the germline V gene. Germline trimming cut 3 bases from V and 10 bases from J; bases unmatched to any gene: 10. The CDR3 loop spans 16 amino acids. The CDR3 loop is CASSFQPGQGRSPLHF. CDR3 sequence (DNA): TGTGCCAGCAGCTTCCAACCGGGACAGGGCCGATCACCCCTCCACTTT.

This clone appeared a single time. The CDR3 reads CASSPRITSTDTQYF. Written as DNA, the CDR3 is TGTGCCAGCAGCCCCAGGATTACTAGCACAGATACGCAGTATTTT. V is TRBV7-2 and J is TRBJ2-3; no definite D call. V was clipped by 5 bases and J by 0 bases, with 12 bases between them. The germline V gene has CDR1 SGHTA and CDR2 FQGNSA. CDR3 length equals 15 residues.

In DNA, the CDR3 is TGTGCCAGCTCACCACGGCTAATACAGGGTCGGGAGACCCAGTACTTC. Protein sequence: CASSPRLIQGRETQYF. The chain is built from TRBV18 and TRBJ2-5; possible D gene TRBD1, 6 bases. Trimming removed 1 base at V and 5 bases at J, with 17 bases between. The germline gives CDR1 KGHSH, CDR2 LQKENI. The CDR3 consists of 16 residues.